Listed below are T cell receptor beta chains from one sample, sequenced in a study of breast tumors, draining lymph nodes, adjacent tissues. MiXCR was run by TCRdb on the multiplex PCR reads, yielding one entry per CDR3 protein. The profile covers tens of thousands of distinct CDR3 sequences, with 20% to 25% appearing a single time and 8% taken by the ten largest. Input material: breast tumor tissue. The receptors derive from a female donor with breast cancer. Some clones in this sample may be carry-over from other donors' samples. Each CDR3 is given with its conserved first and last residue. Each record gives: clone size, J gene, CDR3 length, V gene, D gene, CDR3 protein, CDR3 DNA. The D gene is left open where the match is weak. The size entry is marked missing in some rows and otherwise reads once, few, many or a size class.

>-|TRBJ1-2|15|TRBV4-1|-
CASSQDPQGRYGYTF
TGCGCCAGCAGCCAAGATCCTCAGGGGAGGTATGGCTACACCTTC
>many|TRBJ1-6|14|TRBV6-5|TRBD1
CASIPQQGSSPLHF
TGTGCCAGCATCCCTCAACAGGGGAGTTCACCCCTCCACTTT
>many|TRBJ2-2|12|TRBV2|-
CASSDTMSELFF
TGTGCCAGCAGTGACACAATGAGCGAGCTGTTTTTT
>medium-sized|TRBJ1-2|17|TRBV29-1|TRBD1
CSVERGDSGFWGYGYTF
TGCAGCGTGGAGAGGGGGGACAGTGGCTTCTGGGGATATGGCTACACCTTC
>few|TRBJ2-3|13|TRBV19|-
CASSRGGVDTQYF
TGTGCCAGTAGTAGGGGTGGGGTTGATACGCAGTATTTT
>many|TRBJ1-1|13|TRBV5-1|-
CASRKTENTEAFF
TGCGCCAGCAGGAAGACAGAGAACACTGAAGCTTTCTTT
>-|TRBJ2-5|13|TRBV20-1|TRBD1
CSARTGVRETQYF
TGCAGTGCTAGGACAGGGGTGAGAGAGACCCAGTACTTC
>many|TRBJ2-7|13|TRBV10-1|-
CASSESTGNEQYF
TGCGCCAGCAGTGAGTCAACGGGCAACGAGCAGTACTTC
>-|TRBJ1-2|16|TRBV7-9|-
CASRPPPQGYGYGYTF
TGTGCCAGCAGACCACCTCCACAGGGATATGGCTATGGCTACACCTTC
>-|TRBJ2-1|13|TRBV20-1|-
CSASPEVYNEQFF
TGCAGTGCTAGCCCGGAGGTGTACAATGAGCAGTTCTTC
>many|TRBJ2-3|14|TRBV5-5|-
CASSLEGFGDTQYF
TGTGCCAGCAGCTTGGAAGGGTTCGGAGATACGCAGTATTTT
>many|TRBJ1-2|14|TRBV20-1|TRBD1
CSARDPTGLNGYTF
TGCAGTGCTAGAGATCCGACAGGGCTAAATGGCTACACCTTC
>many|TRBJ2-1|13|TRBV30|TRBD2
CAWTPPGGNEQFF
TGTGCCTGGACCCCACCGGGGGGCAATGAGCAGTTCTTC
>many|TRBJ2-3|13|TRBV11-2|-
CASSTTSTDTQYF
TGTGCCAGCAGTACGACAAGCACAGATACGCAGTATTTT
>-|TRBJ2-5|12|TRBV5-1|-
CASRVGTETQYF
TGCGCCAGCAGAGTGGGAACGGAGACCCAGTACTTC